One sample yielded the 21 T cell receptor beta chains listed below, sequenced in a study of T cell responses to AZD1222 COVID-19 vaccine. TCRdb's copy holds only in-frame clones and misses some; the assay was immunoSEQ multiplex PCR. The table lists 150,000 to 200,000 clones, 90% to 95% of them singletons, with 9.2% in the top ten. Sequencing was performed on peripheral blood, taken on day 0 of AZD1222 vaccination. These receptors were collected from an adult in good health.

There are a few counts of this clone. J is TRBJ1-6 and V is TRBV30, with a weak D call TRBD1 (6 bases). Trimming took off 3 bases at V and 7 bases at J, with 13 bases between the two ends. Germline CDR1 and CDR2: GTSNPN and SVGIG (reference sequence). The CDR3 runs 14 residues. In DNA form, the CDR3 reads TGTGCCTGGAGAGCGGACAGCCAGAATTCACCCCTCCACTTT. Protein product: CAWRADSQNSPLHF.

This chain uses TRBV20-1 with TRBJ2-7; D is unresolved. This CDR3 has 11 amino acids. V lost 6 bases, J lost 7 bases, and 13 bases lay in between. The V gene's germline CDR1 is DFQATT and CDR2 SNEGSKA (reference sequence). The CDR3 region is CSAYTLGEQYF. In nucleotides, the CDR3 is TGCAGTGCGTACACTCTGGGGGAGCAGTACTTC.

This chain uses TRBV7-8 with TRBJ2-3, with 13 bases lining up with TRBD2. Germline loops: CDR1 SGHVS, CDR2 FQNEAQ. The length of the CDR3 is 16 residues. J gave up 0 bases and V 5 bases, and 2 bases lay outside the gene matches. In DNA, the CDR3 is TGTGCCAGCAGCGAGACTAGCGGGAGGAGCACAGATACGCAGTATTTT. It yields the protein CASSETSGRSTDTQYF. Looking up the rest from reference TRBV7-8 and TRBJ2-3 gives the full variable domain: GAGVSQSPRYKVAKRGQDVALRCDPISGHVSLFWYQQALGQGPEFLTYFQNEAQLDKSGLPSDRFFAERPEGSVSTLKIQRTQQEDSAVYLCASSETSGRSTDTQYFGPGTRLTVL.

The rearrangement links TRBV11-2 to TRBJ2-1; 10 nucleotides line up with TRBD2. V lost 1 base and J lost 8; bases outside the gene matches: 5. Germline lookup yields CDR1 SGHAT and CDR2 FQNNGV. There are 15 residues in the CDR3. The CDR3 loop reads CASSLGVAGGYEQFF. The CDR3 DNA follows: TGTGCCAGCAGCTTAGGAGTAGCGGGAGGATATGAGCAGTTCTTC. The variable domain in full, with the rest retrieved from reference TRBV11-2 and TRBJ2-1, is EAGVAQSPRYKIIEKRQSVAFWCNPISGHATLYWYQQILGQGPKLLIQFQNNGVVDDSQLPKDRFSAERLKGVDSTLKIQPAKLEDSAVYLCASSLGVAGGYEQFFGPGTRLTVL.

J is TRBJ2-7 and V is TRBV27; D is unclear. Trimming removed 7 bases from V and 7 bases from J, with 23 bases in between. This CDR3 spans 15 amino acids. Looked up from germline, CDR1 is MNHEY and CDR2 is SMNVEV (reference sequence). The CDR3 is CASTPTRSGLGEQYF. Written as DNA, the CDR3 is TGTGCCAGCACCCCGACCCGATCTGGGCTGGGAGAGCAGTACTTC.

V and J are TRBV14 and TRBJ2-2; D is unclear. V was pared by 1 base and J by 1 base, with 7 bases between. The CDR3 loop spans 15 amino acids. Looked up from germline, CDR1 is SGHDN and CDR2 is FVKESK. CDR3 in DNA: TGTGCCAGCAGCCAAGGCAGCGAGAACACCGGGGAGCTGTTTTTT. Translated: CASSQGSENTGELFF. The full variable domain, with the rest looked up from reference TRBV14 and TRBJ2-2, is EAGVTQFPSHSVIEKGQTVTLRCDPISGHDNLYWYRRVMGKEIKFLLHFVKESKQDESGMPNNRFLAERTGGTYSTLKVQPAELEDSGVYFCASSQGSENTGELFFGEGSRLTVL.

V and J are TRBV2 and TRBJ1-1, with TRBD1 as a possible D gene (5 bases). CDR1 is SNHLY and CDR2 is FYNNEI in the germline V gene. This CDR3 contains 13 residues. Trimming shortened V by 3 bases and J by 7 bases, and 12 bases separated the two germline ends. CDR3 sequence reads: CASSDGGLDEAFF. CDR3 nucleotides: TGTGCCAGCAGTGACGGGGGTTTGGATGAAGCTTTCTTT.

The chain links TRBV2 to TRBJ2-3, with TRBD2 matching 9 bases. The length of the CDR3 is 16 residues. CDR1 SNHLY and CDR2 FYNNEI come from the germline V gene. J lost 4 bases, V lost 8 bases, and 13 bases had no gene match. CDR3 in DNA: TGTGCCAGCCCAAGAGGGGCGGGAGGGCCCTCAGATACGCAGTATTTT. As protein: CASPRGAGGPSDTQYF.

The V and J genes are TRBV4-2 and TRBJ1-5; no clear D. Germline assignment: CDR1 LGHNA and CDR2 YNFKEQ. The CDR3 runs 12 residues. V was cut by 1 base and J by 9 bases, with 7 bases left in between. CDR3 in DNA: TGTGCCAGCAGCCAAGGTGGCGGGCCCCAGCATTTT. This codes for CASSQGGGPQHF.

The chain is built from TRBV3-1 (or the pseudogene TRBV3-2) and TRBJ2-7, with D unresolved. V lost 6 bases and J lost 3, with 12 bases in between. The germline CDR1 and CDR2 sequences are LGHDT and YNNKEL (reference sequence). The CDR3 is 13 amino acids. In nucleotides, the CDR3 is TGTGCCAGCAGTCGGCATGCAGACTACGAGCAGTACTTC. As protein: CASSRHADYEQYF.

J is TRBJ2-2 and V is TRBV10-3, with 14 nucleotides matching TRBD2. Losses at the gene ends were 0 bases for V and 0 bases for J; bases not matched to a gene: 0. Germline V gene sequence: CDR1 ENHRY, CDR2 SYGVKD. The CDR3 runs to 18 residues. In DNA, the CDR3 is TGTGCCATCAGTGAGTCGGGACTAGCGGGAGCGAACACCGGGGAGCTGTTTTTT. Protein: CAISESGLAGANTGELFF.

The chain links TRBV6-5 to TRBJ1-6; D is possibly TRBD1 (6 bases). The CDR3 is 16 residues long. The V and J ends lost 3 bases and 5 bases respectively, with 14 bases between them. Germline CDR1 MNHEY, CDR2 SVGAGI. DNA for the CDR3: TGTGCCAGCAGTTATAGGGGGAGGCCGGATAATTCACCCCTCCACTTT. Translating it yields CASSYRGRPDNSPLHF.

The genes are TRBV11-2 and TRBJ2-1, with 7 bases matching TRBD2. Unmatched junction bases numbered 1, after V lost 1 base and J lost 7 bases. CDR3 length: 13 residues. The germline CDR1 and CDR2 sequences are SGHAT and FQNNGV. This chain's CDR3 is CASSLAGGNEQFF. CDR3 sequence (DNA): TGTGCCAGCAGCTTAGCGGGAGGTAATGAGCAGTTCTTC. Drawing the rest from reference TRBV11-2 and TRBJ2-1, the complete variable domain is EAGVAQSPRYKIIEKRQSVAFWCNPISGHATLYWYQQILGQGPKLLIQFQNNGVVDDSQLPKDRFSAERLKGVDSTLKIQPAKLEDSAVYLCASSLAGGNEQFFGPGTRLTVL.

The count of this clone is one. This chain connects TRBV5-6 to TRBJ2-5; D gene uncertain. Per germline, CDR1 SGHDT and CDR2 YYEEEE. Trimming took 2 bases from V and 7 from J, leaving 12 bases between them. This CDR3 contains 13 residues. CDR3 sequence reads: CASSFRPLGTQYF. The CDR3 DNA reads TGTGCCAGCAGCTTCCGTCCGCTGGGGACCCAGTACTTC.

J is TRBJ2-1 and V is TRBV5-1, with TRBD2 matching over 11 bases. This CDR3 comprises 17 residues. The germline CDR1 and CDR2 sequences are SGHRS and YFSETQ. The J segment lost 2 bases and the V segment lost 0 bases, leaving 4 bases of the junction unmatched. CDR3 amino acids: CASSLVVSGRAYNEQFF. CDR3 nucleotides: TGCGCCAGCAGCTTGGTGGTTAGCGGGAGGGCCTACAATGAGCAGTTCTTC.

Comment on this clone: The junction does not match germline at one end; this may be a read error. The chain carries TRBV7-7 and TRBJ1-1; TRBD1 matches at 8 bases. This CDR3 contains 16 residues. CDR1 is SSHAT and CDR2 is FNYEAQ in the germline V gene (reference sequence). DNA of the CDR3: TGTGCTAGCAGCTTAGCCCAGGACAGGGACGGGACTGAAGCTTTCTTT. The encoded protein is CASSLAQDRDGTEAFF. The complete variable domain, with remaining parts taken from reference TRBV7-7 and TRBJ1-1, reads GAGVSQSPRYKVTKRGQDVTLRCDPISSHATLYWYQQALGQGPEFLTYFNYEAQPDKSGLPSDRFSAERPEGSISTLTIQRTEQRDSAMYRCASSLAQDRDGTEAFFGQGTRLTVV.

V gene TRBV19 combines with J gene TRBJ2-7, with 12 bases aligning to TRBD1. Looked up from germline, CDR1 is LNHDA and CDR2 is SQIVND (reference sequence). This CDR3 region has 16 residues. V shed 5 bases, J shed 8 bases, and the junction held 13 bases outside the gene matches. CDR3 sequence reads: CASSLSTGTGGVKQYF. CDR3 nucleotide sequence: TGTGCCAGTAGTCTTAGCACCGGGACAGGGGGCGTAAAGCAGTACTTC.

This clone was recorded only once. The chain couples TRBV14 to TRBJ2-1, with D possibly being TRBD1 or TRBD2 (5 bases each). Trimming cost V 4 bases and J 7 bases, with 23 bases left between them. Germline lookup yields CDR1 SGHDN and CDR2 FVKESK. The CDR3 has 17 amino acids. The CDR3 loop is CASSLRGSGSPRNEQFF. CDR3 coding DNA: TGTGCCAGCAGCCTAAGGGGATCGGGGAGCCCCCGAAATGAGCAGTTCTTC.

The gene calls are TRBV13 and TRBJ2-1; TRBD2 might be the D (5 bases). The CDR3 has 15 amino acids. Looked up from germline, CDR1 is PRHDT and CDR2 is FYEKMQ (reference sequence). With 2 bases removed from V and 4 bases from J, the gap between germline ends came to 12 bases. CDR3 sequence reads: CASSLRPGGYNEQFF. The DNA of the CDR3 is TGTGCCAGCAGCTTAAGGCCCGGCGGGTACAATGAGCAGTTCTTC.

This clone showed up just once. The chain combines TRBV6-6 with TRBJ1-1; no clear D gene. Trimming took off 8 bases at V and 8 bases at J, with 12 bases between the two ends. The CDR3 extends over 11 amino acids. The germline V gene has CDR1 MNHNY and CDR2 SVGAGI (reference sequence). The CDR3 protein is CASSGESEAFF. CDR3 DNA sequence: TGTGCCAGCTCCGGGGAGTCCGAAGCTTTCTTT.

The chain recombines TRBV14 with TRBJ2-1; 10 nucleotides match TRBD2. CDR1 and CDR2 (germline): SGHDN, FVKESK. Trimming took 6 bases from V and 1 from J; bases not matched to a gene: 3. The CDR3 consists of 15 residues. In nucleotides, the CDR3 is TGTGCCAGCAGACCACTAGCGGGATCCTACAATGAGCAGTTCTTC. Translation gives CASRPLAGSYNEQFF.